This entry features one T cell receptor (beta chain) sequence. This clonotype was seen a few times. Its cognate antigen has yet to be identified. No quality values exist for individual bases; no much larger clone is one base distant. This sample was included in a study of T cells after yellow fever vaccination (dated by TCRdb to about 2019). For the wider study: Libraries from fractions with low cell numbers were prepared with the SMART-Seq v4 Ultra Low Input RNA kit. To follow T-cell clones before and after primary and booster YFV17D yellow fever vaccination, bulk TCR alpha and beta repertoires were sequenced over time. Blood was drawn at multiple timepoints before and after primary and secondary immunization, with bulk PBMC replicates and cell subsets isolated. The cohort comprised two healthy male donors, one aged 18 to 30 and one aged 30 to 39 years.

Reading the label with the study, this specimen's treatment or condition is: live attenuated yellow fever vaccine strain. Two biological replicates of bulk PBMCs were collected at each blood-draw timepoint. PBMCs were isolated from peripheral blood using a standard Ficoll-Paque protocol. TriZol was used to extract RNA from bulk PBMCs, CD4 and CD8 fractions, and dextramer-positive and dextramer-negative fractions. The germline V gene supplies CDR1 SGHRS and CDR2 YFSETQ. The CDR3 holds 16 amino acids from the cysteine to the phenylalanine. Kept here is only the CDR3 DNA, which spans 48 bases and is read in frame from base 1. The germline ends are 20 bases apart after V is trimmed by 5 bases and J by 2 bases. TCR cDNA was synthesized by 5'RACE template switching, which introduced a universal primer site and unique molecular identifiers. Priming of cDNA synthesis was performed from both the TCR alpha and TCR beta constant segments. Library amplification involved two PCR steps, and the second step added sample barcodes and sequencing adapters. Sequencing of libraries was done on Illumina HiSeq 2500 (2x100 bp) or NovaSeq (2x150 bp). The paper's processing steps were these. Reads were demultiplexed and collapsed into UMI consensus sequences with MIGEC, and V(D)J alignment was performed with MiXCR. Using edgeR on replicate PBMC samples, clonotypes were called vaccine-responding if FDR was below 0.01 and the log2 fold change was above 5 up to day 15. Bulk clonotypes were assigned CD4 or CD8 identity according to which sequenced CD4 or CD8 repertoire held them at higher abundance. TCRdb trimmed the raw reads at Q25, called clones with MiXCR and kept productive beta chains. Rows are unified per CDR3 protein, each entry keeping the most common DNA and genes. The V and J calls here are based on TCRdb, not the publication. For this sample there are approximately 550,000 distinct CDR3 sequences; 15% to 20% appear just once. The ten largest make up 14% of the sample.

Here is what the overall study found, with its caveats: Because the study included only two donors, the extent to which the findings can be generalized is limited. The secondary T-cell response was found to be weaker but faster than the primary response, with a peak reached on day 5 rather than on day 15. Computational filtering was needed because FACS-sorted repertoires could contain abundant contaminating clonotypes from the bulk population. Most clones expanded after primary vaccination were re-detected after the booster (about 96% of CD4 and 88% of CD8), suggesting broad memory maintenance. A small fraction of clonotypes appeared in both the CD4 and CD8 compartments, likely as a result of convergent recombination.

The chain is encoded by TRBV5-1 joined to TRBJ2-7; a tentative D call is TRBD2 (7 bases match). Here the sequenced sample was PBMCs, taken 15 days after the yellow fever booster vaccination. This TCR was recovered from a young man who received the YFV17D yellow fever vaccine. The CDR3 reads as follows: CASSPPRGAFTYEQYF. The DNA sequence is as follows: TGCGCCAGCAGTCCACCCCGGGGGGCCTTTACCTACGAGCAGTACTTC.